This TCR beta chain originates from a study of early T cells in non-severe SARS-CoV-2 infection. This clonotype came up a few times. Trimming left V 3 bases short and J 2 bases short, with 16 bases between. CDR3 size: 16 residues. Germline V lookup: CDR1 MGHRA, CDR2 YSYEKL. TCRdb reanalysed the 5' RACE reads using MiXCR and keeps one entry per CDR3 protein. Of roughly 50,000 distinct CDR3 sequences in the sample, more than 5.5% were seen once. This sequence was found in an adult who was a healthcare worker with PCR-confirmed SARS-CoV-2 infection or an uninfected control (not recorded which). This specimen was whole blood, taken at baseline. The V and J genes are TRBV4-1 and TRBJ2-5, with unresolved D. In DNA, the CDR3 is TGCGCCAGCAGCCATGCCCATCGGGCGTTGCAAGAGACCCAGTACTTC. The encoded protein is CASSHAHRALQETQYF.